Listed here are 29 T cell receptor beta chains from one sample, sequenced in a study of beta chain features in type 1 diabetes. General observations from the study: In every one of the four CD4+ subsets, TCRB CDR3s were moderately but significantly shorter in Type 1 diabetes patients.

As every portion of the isolated RNA was reverse transcribed, the sequencing read expressed TCRB transcripts. Only in-frame clones appear in the TCRdb table, and some are missing; sequencing was by immunoSEQ multiplex PCR. The sample yields approximately 170,000 clones, under 9.5% seen once. Their antigen targets remain unknown. Sample: central memory CD4+ T cells from blood. The receptors stem from a man aged 18 to 30 with type 1 diabetes.

The CDR3 reads CATSRVEGTGGPYEQYF. The DNA for the CDR3 is TGTGCCACCAGCAGAGTTGAAGGGACAGGCGGCCCCTACGAGCAGTACTTC. This sequence joins TRBV15 and TRBJ2-7; 8 bases line up with TRBD1. CDR1 is LNHNV and CDR2 is YYDKDF in the germline V gene (reference sequence). This CDR3 has 17 amino acids. The V segment lost 1 base and the J segment 2 bases; nucleotides outside the gene matches: 10.

The table lists this clone with many counts. This chain joins TRBV4-2 and TRBJ1-5, with 7 bases identical to TRBD1. The CDR3 loop spans 15 amino acids. Trimming at V came to 0 bases and at J to 3 bases, leaving 2 bases not matched to a gene. Per germline, CDR1 LGHNA and CDR2 YNFKEQ. The CDR3, as DNA: TGTGCCAGCAGCCAAGATGGGACAGTCAATCAGCCCCAGCATTTT. Translated, it gives CASSQDGTVNQPQHF.

This clone showed up just a few times. This chain joins TRBV6-5 and TRBJ2-3, with 12 bases matching TRBD2. V shed 10 bases and J 3 bases; nucleotides not matched to a gene: 2. The CDR3 is made up of 13 amino acids. CDR1 and CDR2 from the germline V gene are MNHEY and SVGAGI. The CDR3, as DNA: TGTGCCACCGGGACTAGCGGGACAGATACGCAGTATTTT. The encoded protein is CATGTSGTDTQYF.

The V and J genes are TRBV5-4 and TRBJ2-1, with 8 bases matching TRBD2. The CDR3 is made up of 16 amino acids. Germline trimming cut 4 bases from V and 7 bases from J; bases unmatched to any gene: 13. The germline V gene encodes CDR1 SGHNT and CDR2 YYREEE (reference sequence). CDR3 protein: CASSPWKSGSRNEQFF. DNA for the CDR3: TGTGCCAGCAGCCCCTGGAAGAGCGGGAGTAGGAATGAGCAGTTCTTC.

The V call is TRBV6-5, the J call TRBJ2-1, with D maybe TRBD1 (6 bases). CDR3 length equals 16 residues. Germline lookup yields CDR1 MNHEY and CDR2 SVGAGI. Trimming removed 4 bases from V and 5 bases from J, with 18 bases in between. The CDR3, as DNA: TGTGCCAGCAGTTCAGGACAGACCCGCGGTGACAATGAGCAGTTCTTC. This gives the protein CASSSGQTRGDNEQFF.

This clone was picked up a small number of times. The chain uses TRBV2 and TRBJ2-7, with 14 nucleotides matching TRBD2. V lost 6 bases and J lost 3; bases outside the gene matches: 1. CDR1 and CDR2 from the germline V gene are SNHLY and FYNNEI. The CDR3 runs to 14 residues. The CDR3 DNA reads TGTGCCAGCAGAGGGACTAGCGGGGGCTACGAGCAGTACTTC. Protein: CASRGTSGGYEQYF.

This clone was seen more than once but under ten times. The V and J genes are TRBV29-1 and TRBJ1-4, with 7 bases identical to TRBD1. Looked up from germline, CDR1 is SQVTM and CDR2 is ANQGSEA. Trimming cost V 7 bases and J 2 bases; bases outside gene matches: 7. The CDR3 is 14 residues long. The CDR3 nucleotides are TGCAGCGCAATGCCACAGGGGACTAATGAAAAACTGTTTTTT. Amino acid sequence: CSAMPQGTNEKLFF.

The genes are TRBV6-5 and TRBJ2-1; 7 bases match TRBD2. V dropped 3 bases and J dropped 8; count of bases not matched to a gene: 10. CDR1 and CDR2 (germline): MNHEY, SVGAGI. This CDR3 is built from 15 residues. The CDR3 region has the DNA TGTGCCAGCAGTTATAAAGCGGGAACGGGGGATGAGCAGTTCTTC. Translation gives CASSYKAGTGDEQFF.

This clone has a handful of counts. This chain joins TRBV7-2 and TRBJ2-1; 10 bases map to TRBD2. Unmatched junction bases numbered 8, after V lost 2 bases and J lost 7 bases. The CDR3 has 16 residues. CDR1 is SGHTA, CDR2 FQGNSA, per germline. The CDR3 DNA reads as TGTGCCAGCAGCTTAAACCTAGCGGGAGTACGAAATGAGCAGTTCTTC. This gives the protein CASSLNLAGVRNEQFF.

In its sample, this clone was seen a few times. This chain joins TRBV11-2 and TRBJ1-1; 9 nucleotides agree with TRBD1. The germline V gene encodes CDR1 SGHAT and CDR2 FQNNGV. J gave up 5 bases and V 5 bases, and 9 bases lay outside the gene matches. This CDR3 contains 15 residues. Written as DNA, the CDR3 is TGTGCCAGCAGCGTGGGACAGGGTAGAGTGACTGAAGCTTTCTTT. Amino acid sequence: CASSVGQGRVTEAFF.

At least ten counts were recorded for this clone. The chain combines TRBV7-8 with TRBJ2-7; 8 bases are a match to TRBD2. In germline, CDR1 is SGHVS, CDR2 FQNEAQ. Trimming at V came to 8 bases and at J to 2 bases, leaving 5 bases not matched to a gene. The CDR3 runs to 13 residues. CDR3 residues: CASSGGGTYEQYF. CDR3 DNA sequence: TGTGCCAGCTCGGGGGGGGGAACCTACGAGCAGTACTTC.

This clone turned up a few times. The chain uses TRBV15 and TRBJ1-1; 9 positions agree with TRBD1. After removal of 7 bases from V and 4 bases from J, the junction contained 4 bases not matched to a gene. The CDR3 length is 13 residues. Per the germline V gene, CDR1 is LNHNV and CDR2 is YYDKDF (reference sequence). The CDR3 bases are TGTGCCACCACCGCGGGACAGGGCACTGAAGCTTTCTTT. Its protein product is CATTAGQGTEAFF.

The chain combines TRBV6-5 with TRBJ2-5; D perhaps matches TRBD1 (5 bases). V shed 5 bases and J shed 5 bases, with 6 bases lying between them. Germline V CDR1 and CDR2: MNHEY, SVGAGI. This CDR3 spans 11 amino acids. CDR3 nucleotides: TGTGCCAGCAGTAGGGGTGAGACCCAGTACTTC. Its protein is CASSRGETQYF.

There are a few counts of this clone. This chain connects TRBV7-9 to TRBJ2-7, with a possible D match to TRBD2 (6 bases). Germline CDR1 is SEHNR and CDR2 is FQNEAQ (reference sequence). Trimming removed 7 bases from V and 2 bases from J, with 18 bases in between. The CDR3 is made up of 15 amino acids. The CDR3 spells CASTSDRGTPYEQYF. Here the CDR3 DNA reads TGTGCCAGCACCTCGGATCGGGGGACCCCCTACGAGCAGTACTTC.

This clone has a handful of counts. V usage is TRBV28 and J usage is TRBJ2-7, with 7 bases that match TRBD2. Germline V gene lookup returns CDR1 MDHEN and CDR2 SYDVKM. The ends lost 5 bases at V and 4 bases at J; junction bases unmatched: 2. This CDR3 contains 12 residues. The CDR3 reads CASSAGGYEQYF. The CDR3 coding sequence is TGTGCCAGCAGTGCCGGGGGGTACGAGCAGTACTTC.

This chain links TRBV9 with TRBJ1-4, with 7 bases that match TRBD1. The CDR3 contains 15 residues. The germline V gene has CDR1 SGDLS and CDR2 YYNGEE. V lost 3 bases, J lost 4 bases, and 6 bases stayed unmatched. CDR3: CASSARGHRNEKLFF. CDR3 nucleotides: TGTGCCAGCAGCGCGAGGGGGCACCGTAATGAAAAACTGTTTTTT.

The chain couples TRBV6-5 to TRBJ2-7; the match to TRBD2 covers 8 bases. Germline values: CDR1 MNHEY, CDR2 SVGAGI. This CDR3 region has 12 residues. V was pared by 6 bases and J by 3 bases, with 1 base of the junction left unmatched. This CDR3 is CASRTSGYEQYF. For the CDR3, the DNA is TGTGCCAGCAGAACTAGCGGCTACGAGCAGTACTTC.

This clone has only a few counts. The CDR3 reads CASSLGLAGGYEQFF. DNA of the CDR3: TGCGCCAGCAGCCTGGGACTAGCGGGAGGTTATGAGCAGTTCTTC. The rearrangement links TRBV5-1 to TRBJ2-1, with TRBD2 matching over 15 bases. The CDR3 consists of 15 residues. Germline values: CDR1 SGHRS, CDR2 YFSETQ. J was trimmed by 8 bases and V by 4 bases; bases with no gene match: 4.

This clone was detected a few times. This chain joins TRBV19 and TRBJ1-5, with 8 bases that match TRBD1. The trim removed 3 bases at V and 6 bases at J, leaving 7 bases unmatched. The CDR3 sequence is 15 residues long. Germline CDR1 LNHDA, CDR2 SQIVND (reference sequence). In DNA form, the CDR3 reads TGTGCCAGTAGTATCTGGACAGGGCAGGGTCAGCCCCAGCATTTT. This codes for CASSIWTGQGQPQHF.

The rearrangement links TRBV18 to TRBJ2-7, with unresolved D. Trimming removed 1 base from V and 2 bases from J, with 6 bases in between. The CDR3 is 13 amino acids. In germline, CDR1 is KGHSH, CDR2 LQKENI. In nucleotides, the CDR3 is TGTGCCAGCTCACCACAGCACCCCTACGAGCAGTACTTC. It yields the protein CASSPQHPYEQYF.

The chain carries TRBV5-4 and TRBJ2-1; no definite D call. The CDR3 loop spans 11 amino acids. Trimming removed 4 bases at V and 7 bases at J, with 6 bases between. Per germline, CDR1 SGHNT and CDR2 YYREEE (reference sequence). The CDR3 spells CASSLENEQFF. In nucleotides, the CDR3 is TGTGCCAGCAGCCTAGAAAATGAGCAGTTCTTC. The entire variable domain, with the rest obtained from reference TRBV5-4 and TRBJ2-1, is as follows: ETGVTQSPTHLIKTRGQQVTLRCSSQSGHNTVSWYQQALGQGPQFIFQYYREEENGRGNFPPRFSGLQFPNYSSELNVNALELDDSALYLCASSLENEQFFGPGTRLTVL.

This clone has just a few counts. J is TRBJ2-5 and V is TRBV5-1; 7 nucleotides align to TRBD2. The CDR3 contains 15 residues. Per germline, CDR1 SGHRS and CDR2 YFSETQ. The ends lost 1 base at V and 3 bases at J; junction bases unmatched: 6. Written as DNA, the CDR3 is TGCGCCAGCAGCTTGTTGTCTAGCGGTGAAGAGACCCAGTACTTC. Translation: CASSLLSSGEETQYF.

This clone has a handful of counts. This chain connects TRBV5-1 to TRBJ2-1; 9 bases fit TRBD2. This CDR3 spans 15 amino acids. V lost 2 bases and J lost 5; bases outside the gene matches: 5. Germline V gene sequence: CDR1 SGHRS, CDR2 YFSETQ. The CDR3 nucleotides read TGCGCCAGCAGCTTTACGGCTAGCGGGAACAATGAGCAGTTCTTC. Translation gives CASSFTASGNNEQFF. Variable domain in full (rest from reference TRBV5-1 and TRBJ2-1): KAGVTQTPRYLIKTRGQQVTLSCSPISGHRSVSWYQQTPGQGLQFLFEYFSETQRNKGNFPGRFSGRQFSNSRSEMNVSTLELGDSALYLCASSFTASGNNEQFFGPGTRLTVL.

Only a few counts were recorded for this clone. The chain carries TRBV11-2 and TRBJ2-4; D gene uncertain. V lost 5 bases, J lost 1 base, and 6 bases lay in between. Germline V gene sequence: CDR1 SGHAT, CDR2 FQNNGV. The CDR3 has 13 residues. CDR3 coding DNA: TGTGCCAGCAGCCCTCGTGCCAAAAACATTCAGTACTTC. Translation: CASSPRAKNIQYF. Filled out from reference TRBV11-2 and TRBJ2-4, the complete variable domain reads EAGVAQSPRYKIIEKRQSVAFWCNPISGHATLYWYQQILGQGPKLLIQFQNNGVVDDSQLPKDRFSAERLKGVDSTLKIQPAKLEDSAVYLCASSPRAKNIQYFGAGTRLSVL.

This clone was seen more than once but under ten times. The rearrangement joins TRBV7-9 to TRBJ2-7; 8 nucleotides line up with TRBD1. The CDR3 contains 14 residues. V was pared by 5 bases and J by 2 bases, with 5 bases of the junction left unmatched. CDR1 is SEHNR, CDR2 FQNEAQ, per germline (reference sequence). The CDR3 nucleotides read TGTGCCAGCAGCCCGAAGGACAGGGCCTACGAGCAGTACTTC. Translating it yields CASSPKDRAYEQYF.

This chain connects TRBV11-2 to TRBJ1-2; D is perhaps TRBD1 (5 bases). Germline values: CDR1 SGHAT, CDR2 FQNNGV. This CDR3 region has 16 residues. Trimming removed 6 bases at V and 0 bases at J, with 17 bases between. The CDR3 nucleotides are TGTGCCAGCAGTTCAAGGACAAGGGAGGCTAACTATGGCTACACCTTC. It codes for CASSSRTREANYGYTF.

The CDR3 nucleotides read TGTGCCTGGAGTGTAACAGGGAACAATCAGCCCCAGCATTTT. Its protein is CAWSVTGNNQPQHF. V usage is TRBV30 and J usage is TRBJ1-5, with D tentatively TRBD1 (6 bases). The CDR3 is made up of 14 amino acids. The V and J ends lost 0 bases and 3 bases respectively, with 9 bases between them. CDR1 GTSNPN and CDR2 SVGIG come from the germline V gene (reference sequence).

The chain carries TRBV10-2 and TRBJ2-5, with 15 nucleotides matching TRBD2. With 8 bases clipped from V and 5 bases from J, the junction kept 3 bases outside the gene matches. The CDR3 runs 14 residues. Germline lookup yields CDR1 WSHSY and CDR2 SAAADI. The CDR3 sequence is CASAGTSGRETQYF. The DNA for the CDR3 is TGCGCCAGCGCCGGGACTAGCGGGAGGGAGACCCAGTACTTC.

This clone was picked up many times. The rearrangement links TRBV5-6 to TRBJ1-2; tentative D call: TRBD1 (6 bases). The germline CDR1 and CDR2 sequences are SGHDT and YYEEEE. Trimming cost V 4 bases and J 7 bases, with 8 bases left between them. The CDR3 spans 11 residues. The CDR3 coding sequence is TGTGCCAGCAGCGGCAGGGGTGGCTACACCTTC. Translated: CASSGRGGYTF.